This TCR beta chain was recorded in a study of identical twins. TCRdb re-analysed the 5' RACE reads in MiXCR, keeping a single row per CDR3 protein. Of 450,000 or so distinct CDR3 sequences in the sample, 20% to 25% are singletons; the top ten hold roughly 3%. Per the germline V gene, CDR1 is SNHLY and CDR2 is FYNNEI. V dropped 6 bases and J dropped 2; count of bases not matched to a gene: 9. The CDR3 has 17 amino acids. In every case, the donor was a healthy Caucasian. This clonotype was seen only a few times. Another study also made use of these data, one on T cells expressing NK-cell markers.

This clonotype originated in a woman aged 18-30 years in good health. The rearrangement joins TRBV2 to TRBJ2-3; the match to TRBD2 covers 12 bases. Material: CD4+ T cells sorted from blood. This CDR3 is CASSSPRTSGNTDTQYF. The CDR3, as DNA: TGTGCCAGCAGCAGCCCTAGGACTAGCGGGAACACAGATACGCAGTATTTT.